This TCR beta chain was identified during a study of T-cell reconstitution after alpha-beta-depleted transplantation in children. Study-level points and caveats: T-cell counts and diversity at one year post-transplant came mainly from newly produced T cells. After transplant, high TCRbeta diversity at day 60 in some patients arose from surviving recipient T cells and thymic progenitors. The origin of alpha-beta T cells about two months after transplant was reportedly several hundred expanded graft clones.

Trimming took 3 bases from V and 2 from J; bases not matched to a gene: 5. CDR3 size: 18 residues. The germline V gene encodes CDR1 MGHRA and CDR2 YSYEKL. This clonotype was found many times. The target antigen is unknown. The authors prepared the TCRbeta library with unique molecular identifiers. From the PCR reads, TCRdb called clonotypes with MiXCR, one entry per CDR3 protein. Found here are 55,000 to 85,000 distinct CDR3 sequences, approximately 11% of them singletons; the top ten hold less than 15%. The sequences come from PBMCs, collected before TCRalphabeta/CD19-depleted stem cell transplant. The chain carries TRBV4-1 and TRBJ2-6; 12 bases line up with TRBD2. The receptor's source is a boy between 10 and 17 years old with acute myeloid leukemia, due to receive a stem cell transplant. CDR3 DNA: TGCGCCAGCAGCCACCTAGCGGGGGGGCCCCCTGGGGCCAACGTCCTGACTTTC. Its protein product is CASSHLAGGPPGANVLTF.